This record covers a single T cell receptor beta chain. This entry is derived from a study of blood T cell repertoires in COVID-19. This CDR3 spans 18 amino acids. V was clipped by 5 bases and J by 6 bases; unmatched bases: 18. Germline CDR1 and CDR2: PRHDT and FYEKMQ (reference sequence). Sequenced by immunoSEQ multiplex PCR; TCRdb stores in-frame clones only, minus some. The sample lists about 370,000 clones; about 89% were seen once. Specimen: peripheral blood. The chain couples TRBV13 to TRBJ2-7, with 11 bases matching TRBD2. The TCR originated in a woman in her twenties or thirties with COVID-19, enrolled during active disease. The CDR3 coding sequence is TGTGCCAGCAGCGCCGAAAGACGGGGACTAGCGGCATGGGCCGAGCAGTACGTC. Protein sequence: CASSAERRGLAAWAEQYV.